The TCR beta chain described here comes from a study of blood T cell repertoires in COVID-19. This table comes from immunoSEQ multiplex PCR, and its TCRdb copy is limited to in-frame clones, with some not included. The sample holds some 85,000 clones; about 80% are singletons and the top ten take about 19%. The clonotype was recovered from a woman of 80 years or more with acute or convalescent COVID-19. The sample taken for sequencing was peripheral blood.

The CDR3 nucleotides read TGTGCAGTACAAGGGACAGGGTCCTACGAGCAGTACTTC. This sequence encodes CAVQGTGSYEQYF. The chain is built from TRBV15 and TRBJ2-7, with TRBD1 identical over 9 bases. Germline loops: CDR1 LNHNV, CDR2 YYDKDF (reference sequence). The CDR3 is made up of 13 amino acids.